The present TCR beta chain was sequenced within a study of molecular identifiers for immune sequencing clone quantification. Whole-study results and caveats: The share of molecules held by clones above 20 RNA copies was over 99% in effector cells and under 1% in naive cells.

A single record per CDR3 protein comes from TCRdb applying MiXCR to the PCR reads. The profile shows about 640,000 distinct CDR3 sequences, about 20% of them singletons. This clonotype was counted many times. Its antigen remains unknown. The CDR3 contains 16 residues. Germline V gene sequence: CDR1 SGHRS, CDR2 YFSETQ. The V and J ends lost 1 base and 0 bases respectively, with 11 bases between them. The clonotype was recovered from a human donor in good health. Some libraries in this study had Jurkat cell RNA spiked in. The sample was naive CD8+ T cells from blood, with Jurkat cell RNA spiked in. Subset here: FACS-sorted CD8+CD4-CCR7+CD45RA+ naive T cells. The J gene is TRBJ2-1, the V gene TRBV5-1, with D perhaps matching TRBD2 (5 bases). CDR3 nucleotide sequence: TGCGCCAGCAGCTTGACAGCGGCGAGCTCCTACAATGAGCAGTTCTTC. Translation gives CASSLTAASSYNEQFF.